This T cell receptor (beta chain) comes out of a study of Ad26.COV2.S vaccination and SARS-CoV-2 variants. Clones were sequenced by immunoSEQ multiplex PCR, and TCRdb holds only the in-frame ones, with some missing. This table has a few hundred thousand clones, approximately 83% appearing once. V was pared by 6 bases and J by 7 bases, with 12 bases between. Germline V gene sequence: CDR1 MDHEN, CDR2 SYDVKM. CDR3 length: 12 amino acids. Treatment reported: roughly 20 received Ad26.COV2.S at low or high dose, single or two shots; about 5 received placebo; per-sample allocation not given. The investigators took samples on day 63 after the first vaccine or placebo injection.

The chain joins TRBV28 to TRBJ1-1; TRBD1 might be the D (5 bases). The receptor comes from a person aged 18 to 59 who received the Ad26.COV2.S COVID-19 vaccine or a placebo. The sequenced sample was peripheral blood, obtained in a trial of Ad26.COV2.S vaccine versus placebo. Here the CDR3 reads CASRIVGGEAFF. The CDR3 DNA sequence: TGTGCCAGCAGAATCGTGGGGGGTGAAGCTTTCTTT.